Following are 6 T cell receptor beta chains from one sample sequenced in a study of shared clonotypes between healthy human individuals. Clones were sequenced by immunoSEQ multiplex PCR, and TCRdb holds only the in-frame ones, with some missing. The sample consists of under 1,100,000 clones, around 75% of them appearing once. Specimen: memory CD4+ T cells sorted from blood. The subset: CD45RA-negative fraction. These receptors were collected from a man between 18 and 29 years old in good health.

The chain joins TRBV5-3 to TRBJ1-5; tentative D call: TRBD1 (5 bases). TRBV5-3 is given ORF status, its function remaining uncertain. V lost 5 bases, J lost 7 bases, and 10 bases lay in between. This CDR3 spans 12 amino acids. The CDR3 loop is CARRRGWQPQHF. In DNA form, the CDR3 reads TGTGCCAGAAGAAGGGGATGGCAGCCCCAGCATTTT.

This clone was found a few times. V usage is TRBV9 and J usage is TRBJ1-2; 7 nucleotides line up with TRBD1. V was pared by 0 bases and J by 4 bases, with 3 bases of the junction left unmatched. The germline V gene encodes CDR1 SGDLS and CDR2 YYNGEE. The CDR3 extends over 14 amino acids. CDR3 region: CASSVGDSVYGYTF. Here the CDR3 DNA reads TGTGCCAGCAGCGTAGGGGACAGCGTCTATGGCTACACCTTC.

The rearrangement links TRBV5-1 to TRBJ2-1; 8 nucleotides line up with TRBD1. After removal of 4 bases from V and 12 bases from J, the junction contained 6 bases not matched to a gene. The V gene's germline CDR1 is SGHRS and CDR2 YFSETQ. The CDR3 spans 12 residues. CDR3 nucleotides: TGCGCCAGCAGCGAACCCACAGGGGGGCAGTTCTTC. Translating it yields CASSEPTGGQFF.

Comments on this clone: Other DNA sequences of this sample code for an identical CDR3. The V gene is TRBV28, the J gene TRBJ2-5; unclear D gene. The CDR3 spans 11 residues. Germline V gene lookup returns CDR1 MDHEN and CDR2 SYDVKM. Trimming stripped 5 bases from V and 5 bases from J, with 6 bases between. The CDR3 sequence: CASSPRETQYF. In DNA, the CDR3 is TGTGCCAGCAGTCCCCGCGAGACCCAGTACTTC.

Of note for this clone: This may be a read error, as it is one base from a much larger clone. This chain joins TRBV7-9 and TRBJ1-3, with 7 bases lining up with TRBD1. The CDR3 length is 15 residues. CDR1 is SEHNR and CDR2 is FQNEAQ in the germline V gene (reference sequence). Trimming at V came to 3 bases and at J to 0 bases, leaving 2 bases not matched to a gene. The CDR3 spells CASSFWDSSGNTIYF. The CDR3 DNA reads TGTGCCAGCAGCTTCTGGGACAGCTCTGGAAACACCATATATTTT.

The V call is TRBV6-6, the J call TRBJ2-7; the D gene could be TRBD1 or TRBD2 (6 bases each). The V gene's germline CDR1 is MNHNY and CDR2 SVGAGI (reference sequence). The V end was cut by 6 bases, the J end by 3 bases, with 15 bases between. This CDR3 is 14 amino acids long. The DNA of the CDR3 is TGTGCCAGCAGCCAGGGAGGACAGAACTACGAGCAGTACTTC. Translation gives CASSQGGQNYEQYF.